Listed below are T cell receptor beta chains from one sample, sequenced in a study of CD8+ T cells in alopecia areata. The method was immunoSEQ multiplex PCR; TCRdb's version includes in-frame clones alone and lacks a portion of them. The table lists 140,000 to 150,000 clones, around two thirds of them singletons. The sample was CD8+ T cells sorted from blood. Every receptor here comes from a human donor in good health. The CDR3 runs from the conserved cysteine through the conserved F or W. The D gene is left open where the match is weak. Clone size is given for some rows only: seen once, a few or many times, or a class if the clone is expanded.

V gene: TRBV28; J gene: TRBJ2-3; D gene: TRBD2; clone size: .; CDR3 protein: CASSDSGGSTDTQYF; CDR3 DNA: TGTGCCAGCTCCGACAGCGGGGGGAGCACAGATACGCAGTATTTT
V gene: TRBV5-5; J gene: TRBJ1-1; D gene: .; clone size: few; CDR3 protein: CASSPSDLNTEAFF; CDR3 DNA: TGTGCCAGCAGCCCCTCCGACCTGAACACTGAAGCTTTCTTT
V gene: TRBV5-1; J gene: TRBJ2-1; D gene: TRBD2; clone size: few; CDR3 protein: CASSLVGLASYNEQFF; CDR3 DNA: TGCGCCAGCAGCTTGGTGGGACTAGCGTCCTACAATGAGCAGTTCTTC
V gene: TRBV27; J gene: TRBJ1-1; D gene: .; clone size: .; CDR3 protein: CATSVSRNTEAFF; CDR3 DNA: TGTGCCACTTCCGTGTCCAGAAACACTGAAGCTTTCTTT
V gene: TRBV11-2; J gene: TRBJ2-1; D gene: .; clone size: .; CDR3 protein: CASSLVYEQFF; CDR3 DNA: TGTGCCAGCAGCTTAGTCTATGAGCAGTTCTTC
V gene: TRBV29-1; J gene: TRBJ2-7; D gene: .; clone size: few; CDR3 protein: CSVGKAYYEQYF; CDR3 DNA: TGCAGCGTTGGCAAGGCCTATTACGAGCAGTACTTC
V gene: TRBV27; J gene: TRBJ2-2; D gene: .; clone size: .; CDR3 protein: CASLTPTGELFF; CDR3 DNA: TGTGCCAGCTTAACCCCCACCGGGGAGCTGTTTTTT
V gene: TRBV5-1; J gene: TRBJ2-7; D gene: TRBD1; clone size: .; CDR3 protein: CASSNAGTGGYYEQYF; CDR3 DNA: TGCGCCAGCAGCAACGCCGGGACAGGGGGATATTACGAGCAGTACTTC
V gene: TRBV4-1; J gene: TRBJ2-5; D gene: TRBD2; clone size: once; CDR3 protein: CASSQDTAGVHGETQYF; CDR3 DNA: TGCGCCAGCAGCCAAGATACAGCGGGGGTCCATGGAGAGACCCAGTACTTC
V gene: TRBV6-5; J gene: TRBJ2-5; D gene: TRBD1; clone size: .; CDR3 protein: CASSSDRGYQETQYF; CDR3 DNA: TGTGCCAGCAGTTCCGACAGGGGGTACCAAGAGACCCAGTACTTC
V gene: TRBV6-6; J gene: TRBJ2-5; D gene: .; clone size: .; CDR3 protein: CASSYNPSSRETQYF; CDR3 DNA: TGTGCCAGCAGTTACAACCCGTCTTCACGGGAGACCCAGTACTTC
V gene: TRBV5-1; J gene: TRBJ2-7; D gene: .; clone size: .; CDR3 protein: CASSPGRLEQYF; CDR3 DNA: TGCGCCAGCAGCCCCGGGCGTCTCGAGCAGTACTTC
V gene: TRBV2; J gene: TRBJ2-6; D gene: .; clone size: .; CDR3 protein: CASRERKAISGANVLTF; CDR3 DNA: TGTGCCAGCAGGGAAAGAAAGGCTATCTCTGGGGCCAACGTCCTGACTTTC
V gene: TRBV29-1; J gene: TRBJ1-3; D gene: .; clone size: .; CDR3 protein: CSVVQGGNTIYF; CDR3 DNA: TGCAGCGTTGTTCAGGGGGGAAACACCATATATTTT
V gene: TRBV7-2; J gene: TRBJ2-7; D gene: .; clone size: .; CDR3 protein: CASSLAGRSYEQYF; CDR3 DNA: TGTGCCAGCAGCTTAGCGGGACGATCCTACGAGCAGTACTTC
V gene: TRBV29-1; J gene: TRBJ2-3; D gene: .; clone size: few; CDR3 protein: CSALTDTQYF; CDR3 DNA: TGCAGCGCCCTGACAGATACGCAGTATTTT
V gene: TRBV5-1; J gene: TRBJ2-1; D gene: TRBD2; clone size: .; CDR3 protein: CASSSGLAGEFYNEQFF; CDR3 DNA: TGCGCCAGCAGCTCCGGACTAGCGGGAGAGTTCTACAATGAGCAGTTCTTC
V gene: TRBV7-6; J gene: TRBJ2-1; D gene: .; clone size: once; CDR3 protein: CASSLRGAIGNNEQFF; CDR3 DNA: TGTGCCAGCAGCTTACGAGGCGCTATTGGGAACAATGAGCAGTTCTTC
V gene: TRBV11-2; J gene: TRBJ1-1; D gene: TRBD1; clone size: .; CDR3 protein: CASSRAQGALGVDTEAFF; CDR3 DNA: TGTGCCAGCAGCCGAGCCCAGGGGGCTCTTGGTGTGGACACTGAAGCTTTCTTT
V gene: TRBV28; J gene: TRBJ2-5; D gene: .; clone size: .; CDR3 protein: CASTEARGPLETQYF; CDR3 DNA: TGTGCCAGCACCGAGGCGAGGGGACCCCTAGAGACCCAGTACTTC
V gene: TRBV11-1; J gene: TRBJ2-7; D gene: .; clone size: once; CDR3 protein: CASTSWGYEQYF; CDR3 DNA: TGTGCCAGCACTTCCTGGGGCTACGAGCAGTACTTC
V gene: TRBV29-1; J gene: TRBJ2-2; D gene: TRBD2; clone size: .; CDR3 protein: CSVEGTSAHTGELFF; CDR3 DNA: TGCAGCGTTGAAGGGACTAGCGCACACACCGGGGAGCTGTTTTTT
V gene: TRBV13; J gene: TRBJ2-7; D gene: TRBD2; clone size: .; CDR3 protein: CASSLGAGEVSYEQYF; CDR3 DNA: TGTGCCAGCAGCTTAGGGGCGGGAGAGGTCTCCTACGAGCAGTACTTC
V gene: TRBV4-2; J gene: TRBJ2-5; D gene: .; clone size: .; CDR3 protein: CASSQDLVETQYF; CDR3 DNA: TGTGCCAGCAGCCAAGATCTTGTAGAGACCCAGTACTTC
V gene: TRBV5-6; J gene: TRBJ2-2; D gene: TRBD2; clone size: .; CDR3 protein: CASSGTGLAIVTGELFF; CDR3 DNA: TGTGCCAGCAGCGGGACGGGACTAGCGATAGTCACCGGGGAGCTGTTTTTT
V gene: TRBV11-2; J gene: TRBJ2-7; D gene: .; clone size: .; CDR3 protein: CASSPEGYEQYF; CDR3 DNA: TGTGCCAGCAGCCCCGAGGGCTACGAGCAGTACTTC
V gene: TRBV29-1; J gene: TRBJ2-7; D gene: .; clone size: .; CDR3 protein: CSVLRDEQYF; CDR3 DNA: TGCAGCGTTTTACGGGACGAGCAGTACTTC